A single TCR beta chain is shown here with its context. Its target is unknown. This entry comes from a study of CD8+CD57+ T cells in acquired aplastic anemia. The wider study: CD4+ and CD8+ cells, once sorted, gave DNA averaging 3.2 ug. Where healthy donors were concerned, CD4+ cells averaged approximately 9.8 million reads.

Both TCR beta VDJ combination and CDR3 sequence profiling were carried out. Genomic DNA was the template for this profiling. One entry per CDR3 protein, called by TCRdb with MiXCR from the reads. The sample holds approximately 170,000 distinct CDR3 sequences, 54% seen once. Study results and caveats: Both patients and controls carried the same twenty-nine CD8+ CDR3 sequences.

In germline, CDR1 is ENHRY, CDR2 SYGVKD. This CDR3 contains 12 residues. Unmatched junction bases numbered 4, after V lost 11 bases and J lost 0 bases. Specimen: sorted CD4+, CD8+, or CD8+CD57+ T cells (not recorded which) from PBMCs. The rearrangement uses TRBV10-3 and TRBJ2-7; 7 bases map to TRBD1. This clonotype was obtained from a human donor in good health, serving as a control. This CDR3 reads CAPRQGSYEQYF. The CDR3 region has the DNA TGTGCCCCTCGACAGGGCTCCTACGAGCAGTACTTC.